A selection of T cell receptor beta chains follows, all from one sample in a study of shared clonotypes between healthy human individuals. Sequencing was performed with immunoSEQ multiplex PCR; in TCRdb, only in-frame clones are kept and a portion is missing. This repertoire shows approximately 1.9 million clones, roughly 95% found once; its top ten account for approximately 1.7%. The sequenced sample consisted of naive CD8+ T cells from PBMCs. The receptors were sampled from a man between 18 and 35 years old in good health. Some clones in this sample may be carry-over from other donors' samples. Both conserved end residues are part of each CDR3. The D gene is left open where the match is weak.

v_call: TRBV5-1; j_call: TRBJ2-5; d_call: TRBD2; cdr3_aa: CASSTSGSGETQYF
v_call: TRBV30; j_call: TRBJ2-7; d_call: TRBD1; cdr3_aa: CAWRYRGFHEQYF
v_call: TRBV11-2; j_call: TRBJ2-7; d_call: TRBD2; cdr3_aa: CASSATSGKYYEQYF
v_call: TRBV9; j_call: TRBJ2-5; d_call: NA; cdr3_aa: CASSEGGTQYF
v_call: TRBV2; j_call: TRBJ2-7; d_call: NA; cdr3_aa: CASSSGIEQYF
v_call: TRBV2; j_call: TRBJ1-2; d_call: NA; cdr3_aa: CASSPSGVLDGYTF
v_call: TRBV5-6; j_call: TRBJ1-1; d_call: NA; cdr3_aa: CASSFQGGGAFF
v_call: TRBV27; j_call: TRBJ2-7; d_call: NA; cdr3_aa: CASSLTRPTHGRGVEQYF
v_call: TRBV19; j_call: TRBJ2-7; d_call: TRBD2; cdr3_aa: CASSSLEGGEDEQYF
v_call: TRBV6-5; j_call: TRBJ1-1; d_call: NA; cdr3_aa: CASSYKVNTEAFF
v_call: TRBV4-1; j_call: TRBJ2-7; d_call: TRBD2; cdr3_aa: CASSQGPSRGYEQYF
v_call: TRBV28; j_call: TRBJ2-2; d_call: TRBD2; cdr3_aa: CASSTPKLTKMTSGRAGELFF
v_call: TRBV14; j_call: TRBJ2-7; d_call: NA; cdr3_aa: CASSQLNPYEQYF
v_call: TRBV6-6; j_call: TRBJ2-7; d_call: TRBD2; cdr3_aa: CASSYSMRGDEQYF
v_call: TRBV28; j_call: TRBJ1-2; d_call: NA; cdr3_aa: CASSARVYGYTF
v_call: TRBV28; j_call: TRBJ1-2; d_call: NA; cdr3_aa: CASSRGVEGDYGYTF
v_call: TRBV9; j_call: TRBJ1-1; d_call: NA; cdr3_aa: CASSVAVAGNTEAFF
v_call: TRBV7-8; j_call: TRBJ2-3; d_call: NA; cdr3_aa: CASYKAEPFTDTQYF
v_call: TRBV4-1; j_call: TRBJ2-5; d_call: TRBD2; cdr3_aa: CASSQDLSRTSLRIPYQETQYF
v_call: TRBV6-6; j_call: TRBJ2-7; d_call: NA; cdr3_aa: CASTGRERDEQYF
v_call: TRBV5-1; j_call: TRBJ1-2; d_call: NA; cdr3_aa: CASSSLSDSNYGYTF
v_call: TRBV19; j_call: TRBJ2-5; d_call: NA; cdr3_aa: CASSKTPEQETQYF
v_call: TRBV9; j_call: TRBJ2-3; d_call: NA; cdr3_aa: CASSVESGFTDTQYF
v_call: TRBV9; j_call: TRBJ2-2; d_call: TRBD2; cdr3_aa: CASTKTSGLANTGELFF
v_call: TRBV28; j_call: TRBJ1-2; d_call: NA; cdr3_aa: CASSLRGRDYGYTF
v_call: TRBV19; j_call: TRBJ2-7; d_call: TRBD1; cdr3_aa: CASSIFMGQIYEQYF
v_call: TRBV28; j_call: TRBJ2-5; d_call: NA; cdr3_aa: CASRDLPAETQYF
v_call: TRBV19; j_call: TRBJ2-7; d_call: NA; cdr3_aa: CASGQTSYEQYF
v_call: TRBV2; j_call: TRBJ1-2; d_call: TRBD1; cdr3_aa: CASSLLLGQGGYTF
v_call: TRBV27; j_call: TRBJ1-1; d_call: NA; cdr3_aa: CASSPPGHQNTEAFF
v_call: TRBV15; j_call: TRBJ2-1; d_call: TRBD2; cdr3_aa: CATSRDGTRMIGQFF
v_call: TRBV7-2; j_call: TRBJ2-3; d_call: NA; cdr3_aa: CASSLAWTDTQYF
v_call: TRBV10-2; j_call: TRBJ2-7; d_call: NA; cdr3_aa: CASSHRASYEQYF
v_call: TRBV27; j_call: TRBJ1-1; d_call: NA; cdr3_aa: CASSLYSGNTEAFF
v_call: TRBV28; j_call: TRBJ2-1; d_call: NA; cdr3_aa: CASSLLGLHNEQFF
v_call: TRBV19; j_call: TRBJ1-5; d_call: NA; cdr3_aa: CASSISGWGQPQHF
v_call: TRBV9; j_call: TRBJ2-7; d_call: NA; cdr3_aa: CASSVGHGGHEQYF
v_call: TRBV27; j_call: TRBJ2-7; d_call: NA; cdr3_aa: CASGQSLWEQYF
v_call: TRBV7-9; j_call: TRBJ2-1; d_call: NA; cdr3_aa: CASSLVGDPGGDEQFF
v_call: TRBV28; j_call: TRBJ2-2; d_call: TRBD2; cdr3_aa: CASSSPREGPNTGELFF
v_call: TRBV5-6; j_call: TRBJ2-3; d_call: TRBD2; cdr3_aa: CASSFRLADKLTDTQYF
v_call: TRBV7-9; j_call: TRBJ2-5; d_call: TRBD1; cdr3_aa: CASSYRGRGETQYF
v_call: TRBV4-1; j_call: TRBJ2-7; d_call: NA; cdr3_aa: CASSQGRDRGLAVYEQYF